These 29 T cell receptor beta chains share one sample of origin, sequenced in a study of T cell repertoires in cytomegalovirus infection. TCRdb fed the reads into MiXCR, producing one record per CDR3 protein. The sample lists 350,000 to 450,000 distinct CDR3 sequences; about a sixth were seen once. The sequenced sample was PBMCs. Every receptor here comes from a human donor in good health (CMV status not recorded). Some clones in this sample may be carry-over from other donors' samples.

This clonotype was observed a few times. The genes are TRBV19 and TRBJ1-5; the D is unclear. V lost 10 bases to trimming and J lost 7 bases, with 14 bases between them. The germline V gene encodes CDR1 LNHDA and CDR2 SQIVND (reference sequence). This CDR3 has 12 amino acids. The CDR3 sequence is CATGFGAQPQHF. The CDR3 region has the DNA TGTGCCACCGGCTTTGGAGCACAGCCCCAGCATTTT.

This clonotype was counted between two and nine times. This rearrangement joins TRBV5-1 to TRBJ1-3; a possible D gene is TRBD1 (6 bases). The V and J ends lost 3 bases and 0 bases respectively, with 13 bases between them. The CDR3 sequence is 16 residues long. Germline V lookup: CDR1 SGHRS, CDR2 YFSETQ. Written as DNA, the CDR3 is TGCGCCAGCAGCTCAGGGGCCCAGAGCTCTGGAAACACCATATATTTT. This sequence encodes CASSSGAQSSGNTIYF.

This clonotype was counted only a few times. The chain carries TRBV7-6 and TRBJ2-3; D possibly corresponds to TRBD2 (5 bases). The CDR3 sequence is 17 residues long. V was pared by 0 bases and J by 7 bases, with 20 bases between. CDR1 is SGHVS, CDR2 FNYEAQ, per germline. CDR3 coding DNA: TGTGCCAGCAGCTTAGCGAGTGTAGCGAGATCTGATTATACGCAGTATTTT. This gives the protein CASSLASVARSDYTQYF.

The chain is built from TRBV6-2 or TRBV6-3 and TRBJ2-7, with a tentative D call TRBD2 (5 bases). The CDR3 is made up of 13 amino acids. The germline CDR1 and CDR2 sequences are MNHEY and SVGEGT. The V end was cut by 3 bases, the J end by 4 bases, with 10 bases between. The CDR3 DNA is TGTGCCAGCAGTTATGGACTTACATACGAGCAGTACTTC. This encodes CASSYGLTYEQYF.

This clonotype was seen more than once but under ten times. The chain links TRBV20-1 to TRBJ2-7, with 7 bases fitting TRBD2. Trimming removed 3 bases from V and 2 bases from J; junction bases left unmatched: 7. This CDR3 region has 14 residues. The germline V gene encodes CDR1 DFQATT and CDR2 SNEGSKA (reference sequence). CDR3 region: CSASGLAEPYEQYF. The CDR3 DNA sequence: TGCAGTGCTAGTGGGCTAGCGGAACCCTACGAGCAGTACTTC.

This clonotype was counted between two and nine times. V usage is TRBV6-2 or TRBV6-3 and J usage is TRBJ1-2; D remains ambiguous. CDR1 is MNHEY, CDR2 SVGEGT, per germline. The CDR3 totals 11 residues. V shed 10 bases and J shed 6 bases, with 12 bases lying between them. The CDR3 DNA follows: TGTGCCATCGACCACGCAGATGGCTACACCTTC. Residues: CAIDHADGYTF.

The chain joins TRBV12-3 or TRBV12-4 to TRBJ2-1; unclear D gene. The CDR3 is 12 amino acids. Between the trimmed V and J ends, which lost 6 bases and 11 bases, there was a span of 14 bases. The CDR3 DNA reads as TGTGCCAGCAGGTCAAGGGCTGATCAGCAGTTCTTC. Its protein is CASRSRADQQFF.

This clonotype was picked up many times. V gene TRBV7-2 combines with J gene TRBJ1-4; possible D gene TRBD1, 5 bases. V was clipped by 5 bases and J by 3 bases, with 13 bases between them. Germline-derived CDR1 and CDR2 are SGHTA and FQGNSA. The length of the CDR3 is 15 residues. The CDR3 DNA reads TGTGCCAGCAGCGTCCAGGGTTCGGCTAATGAAAAACTGTTTTTT. As protein: CASSVQGSANEKLFF.

This clonotype was detected many times. The rearrangement links TRBV19 to TRBJ2-3; D possibly uses TRBD1 or TRBD2 (5 bases each). V was clipped by 7 bases and J by 5 bases, with 19 bases between them. The CDR3 runs 15 residues. Germline-derived CDR1 and CDR2 are LNHDA and SQIVND (reference sequence). The CDR3 reads CASTPGTAWGDTQYF. For the CDR3, the DNA is TGTGCCAGTACCCCAGGGACCGCTTGGGGAGATACGCAGTATTTT.

This chain links TRBV6-1 with TRBJ2-1, with 7 bases aligning to TRBD2. Looked up from germline, CDR1 is MNHNS and CDR2 is SASEGT. Unmatched junction bases numbered 11, after V lost 8 bases and J lost 4 bases. The CDR3 loop spans 15 amino acids. The chain's CDR3 is CASLFGGGEYNEQFF. CDR3 sequence (DNA): TGTGCCAGCCTGTTTGGCGGGGGAGAATACAATGAGCAGTTCTTC.

This clonotype occurred many times. The chain employs TRBV7-2 and TRBJ2-7; 9 bases align to TRBD1. V was pared by 5 bases and J by 1 base, with 3 bases of the junction left unmatched. CDR3 length: 14 residues. CDR1 SGHTA and CDR2 FQGNSA come from the germline V gene. The DNA for the CDR3 is TGTGCCAGCAGCCCACAGGGGGCGTCCTACGAGCAGTACTTC. This sequence encodes CASSPQGASYEQYF.

This clonotype was observed at least ten times. The genes are TRBV6-2 or TRBV6-3 and TRBJ1-2, with 9 nucleotides matching TRBD1. The junction had 7 bases not matched to a gene; V was cut back by 6 bases and J by 8 bases. The CDR3 consists of 13 residues. CDR1 and CDR2 (germline): MNHEY, SVGEGT. The CDR3 DNA follows: TGTGCCAGCAGCTTGGGACAGGGAAACGGCTACACCTTC. Amino acids: CASSLGQGNGYTF.

The V and J genes are TRBV28 and TRBJ2-7, with D perhaps matching TRBD1 (6 bases). Deletions cut 5 bases from V and 1 base from J, with 18 bases between. This CDR3 contains 16 residues. CDR1 and CDR2 from the germline V gene are MDHEN and SYDVKM. CDR3 residues: CASSPLQGYTSYEQYF. CDR3 coding DNA: TGTGCCAGCAGTCCCCTACAGGGTTATACTTCCTACGAGCAGTACTTC.

The chain carries TRBV3-1 and TRBJ2-7; unclear D gene. V was cut by 0 bases and J by 7 bases, with 16 bases left in between. Per the germline V gene, CDR1 is LGHDT and CDR2 is YNNKEL (reference sequence). This CDR3 contains 15 residues. The CDR3 is CASSQDFKAIGEQYF. The CDR3, as DNA: TGTGCCAGCAGCCAAGATTTTAAGGCTATCGGGGAGCAGTACTTC.

There are a few counts of this clonotype. The V call is TRBV10-3, the J call TRBJ2-5; D is perhaps TRBD1 (6 bases). The germline V gene encodes CDR1 ENHRY and CDR2 SYGVKD. The V end lost 4 bases, the J end lost 1 base, and 10 bases lay between the germline ends. This CDR3 contains 14 residues. CDR3 coding DNA: TGTGCCATCAGTGGCAGGGGAATCCAAGAGACCCAGTACTTC. It is translated as CAISGRGIQETQYF.

A note on this clonotype: A much larger clone differs from this one at a single base, so this may be a read error. The gene calls are TRBV7-2 and TRBJ2-5, with 7 positions matching TRBD2. CDR3 length equals 17 residues. Germline V gives CDR1 SGHTA, CDR2 FQGNSA. The V gene end was trimmed by 1 base and the J gene end by 3 bases; junction bases not matched to a gene: 11. The CDR3 coding sequence is TGTGCCAGCAGCTTAGTGCAGCTAGCGGCCTACGAAGAGACCCAGTACTTC. This sequence encodes CASSLVQLAAYEETQYF.

The chain has TRBV5-1 and TRBJ1-1, with a possible D match to TRBD1 (5 bases). This CDR3 spans 14 amino acids. Germline V gives CDR1 SGHRS, CDR2 YFSETQ. Between the trimmed V and J ends, which lost 3 bases and 5 bases, there was a span of 14 bases. The chain's CDR3 is CASSSGPGGTEAFF. CDR3 sequence (DNA): TGCGCCAGCAGCTCCGGACCTGGGGGAACTGAAGCTTTCTTT.

The chain is built from TRBV4-1 and TRBJ1-1, with 10 bases aligning to TRBD1. Trimming cost V 0 bases and J 6 bases; bases outside gene matches: 7. Germline V CDR1 and CDR2: MGHRA, YSYEKL. The CDR3 runs to 16 residues. CDR3 sequence reads: CASSQDPGQGWAEAFF. The CDR3 nucleotides are TGCGCCAGCAGCCAAGACCCGGGACAGGGGTGGGCTGAAGCTTTCTTT.

This clonotype was observed a few times. The V gene is TRBV10-3, the J gene TRBJ2-7, with D hard to call. CDR3 length: 12 residues. V was clipped by 8 bases and J by 3 bases, with 11 bases between them. Per the germline V gene, CDR1 is ENHRY and CDR2 is SYGVKD. In DNA form, the CDR3 reads TGTGCCATCGGAACGGAGATCTACGAGCAGTACTTC. This codes for CAIGTEIYEQYF.

The V call is TRBV28, the J call TRBJ2-1; a possible D gene is TRBD2 (6 bases). Germline CDR1 MDHEN, CDR2 SYDVKM. This CDR3 comprises 12 residues. The V end was cut by 5 bases, the J end by 7 bases, with 9 bases between. In nucleotides, the CDR3 is TGTGCCAGCAGTATTGGGGGGAATGAGCAGTTCTTC. Its protein product is CASSIGGNEQFF.

This clonotype has a handful of counts. The chain uses TRBV7-9 and TRBJ2-1; weak D call: TRBD2 (6 bases). V was trimmed by 4 bases and J by 9 bases, leaving 10 bases between them. CDR3 length: 12 amino acids. Looked up from germline, CDR1 is SEHNR and CDR2 is FQNEAQ (reference sequence). CDR3 region: CASSSRLVEQFF. CDR3 DNA sequence: TGTGCCAGCAGCTCGAGACTAGTTGAGCAGTTCTTC.

The J gene is TRBJ2-1, the V gene TRBV10-3, with 7 nucleotides matching TRBD1. The length of the CDR3 is 14 residues. Germline CDR1 reads ENHRY; CDR2 reads SYGVKD. Losses at the gene ends were 6 bases for V and 4 bases for J; bases not matched to a gene: 6. The CDR3 loop is CAISPGQPYNEQFF. The DNA for the CDR3 is TGTGCCATCAGCCCGGGACAGCCGTACAATGAGCAGTTCTTC.

V usage is TRBV6-1 and J usage is TRBJ1-5; D may be TRBD1 (5 bases). The CDR3 is 12 amino acids. The germline CDR1 and CDR2 sequences are MNHNS and SASEGT. Trimming cost V 8 bases and J 9 bases, with 14 bases left between them. The CDR3 coding sequence is TGTGCCAGCCGGGGCCTCGGGAGGCCCCAGCATTTT. It specifies CASRGLGRPQHF.

The rearrangement links TRBV4-1 to TRBJ2-7; D is uncertain. Germline values: CDR1 MGHRA, CDR2 YSYEKL. V lost 0 bases and J 4 bases, leaving 13 bases between the germline ends. The CDR3 spans 15 residues. The CDR3 here is CASSQDFSAGYEQYF. The DNA for the CDR3 is TGCGCCAGCAGCCAAGATTTTTCGGCTGGGTACGAGCAGTACTTC.

In this sample, this clonotype turned up many times. The chain joins TRBV7-2 to TRBJ2-3; 10 positions agree with TRBD1. V shed 5 bases and J 0 bases; nucleotides not matched to a gene: 2. Germline CDR1 reads SGHTA; CDR2 reads FQGNSA. This CDR3 comprises 15 residues. The CDR3 DNA reads as TGTGCCAGCAGCCGGACAGGGGGGAGCACAGATACGCAGTATTTT. Translating it yields CASSRTGGSTDTQYF.

This clonotype turned up a few times. The chain joins TRBV5-1 to TRBJ1-1; 7 nucleotides match TRBD1. CDR1 SGHRS and CDR2 YFSETQ come from the germline V gene. CDR3 size: 13 residues. After removal of 0 bases from V and 6 bases from J, the junction contained 2 bases not matched to a gene. CDR3 nucleotide sequence: TGCGCCAGCAGCTTGGTTCAGGGGGCTGAAGCTTTCTTT. Its translation is CASSLVQGAEAFF.

The rearrangement uses TRBV2 and TRBJ1-4; D gene unclear. Germline CDR1 reads SNHLY; CDR2 reads FYNNEI. This CDR3 is built from 13 residues. V shed 5 bases and J shed 5 bases, with 9 bases lying between them. The CDR3 loop is CASSLSENEKLFF. The CDR3 coding sequence is TGTGCCAGCAGTCTGTCCGAAAATGAAAAACTGTTTTTT.

This clonotype has ten or more counts. The rearrangement uses TRBV7-2 and TRBJ1-2, with a weak D call TRBD1 (5 bases). Germline V CDR1 and CDR2: SGHTA, FQGNSA. The V and J ends lost 1 base and 8 bases respectively, with 14 bases between them. The CDR3 is 14 amino acids. CDR3 sequence: CASSLGRDGYGYTF. The CDR3 DNA follows: TGTGCCAGCAGCTTAGGGAGGGACGGTTACGGCTACACCTTC.

This clonotype showed up many times. The chain combines TRBV7-9 with TRBJ1-5, with no clear D. Trimming took 6 bases from V and 4 from J, leaving 16 bases between them. The CDR3 totals 15 residues. Germline V gene data show CDR1 as SEHNR and CDR2 as FQNEAQ (reference sequence). The CDR3 nucleotides are TGTGCCAGCAGATACAGCCCCGGCGCAAATCAGCCCCAGCATTTT. Translation: CASRYSPGANQPQHF.